This T cell receptor (beta chain) stems from a study of tumor-infiltrating lymphocytes in localized non-small cell lung cancer. Study summary: Some samples were collected after neoadjuvant chemotherapy; smokers, never-smokers and several histologies were included.

Measured with immunoSEQ multiplex PCR; TCRdb has only the in-frame clones, and not every one. This table holds around 9,900 clones, around 80% found once. Overall study findings and caveats: Different pieces of the same tissue were used for each assay.

As regards this clone: The antigen is undetermined.

The CDR3 consists of 14 residues. From germline, CDR1 is SGDLS and CDR2 YYNGEE. The V gene end was trimmed by 3 bases and the J gene end by 4 bases; junction bases not matched to a gene: 4. This receptor was obtained from a human donor with non-small cell lung cancer. Specimen: uninvolved lung tissue not adjacent to the tumor. This rearrangement joins TRBV9 to TRBJ2-1; 7 nucleotides match TRBD1. The CDR3 sequence is CASSAGTDYNEQFF. In DNA, the CDR3 is TGTGCCAGCAGCGCCGGGACAGATTACAATGAGCAGTTCTTC.